This T cell receptor (beta chain) was sequenced for a study of shared clonotypes between healthy human individuals. The DNA input per sorted-subset replicate PCR was 150 to 200 ng, corresponding to some 33,000 T cell genomes. Generated by immunoSEQ multiplex PCR, the TCRdb table keeps only in-frame clones and is missing some. The sample shows over a million clones, approximately 80% of them seen only once. The CDR3 runs 13 residues. The V and J ends lost 3 bases and 7 bases, in that order; junction bases with no gene match: 5. Germline CDR1 reads SGDLS; CDR2 reads YYNGEE. This clone has only a few counts.

This TCR was recovered from a man aged 18-30 years in good health. Some clones in this sample may be carry-over from other donors' samples. The sample consisted of memory CD4+ T cells from PBMCs. As for subset: CD45RA-negative fraction. The rearrangement uses TRBV9 and TRBJ1-1; the match to TRBD1 covers 8 bases. The CDR3 region is CASSARGQGEAFF. The CDR3 DNA sequence: TGTGCCAGCAGCGCCAGGGGGCAGGGTGAAGCTTTCTTT.